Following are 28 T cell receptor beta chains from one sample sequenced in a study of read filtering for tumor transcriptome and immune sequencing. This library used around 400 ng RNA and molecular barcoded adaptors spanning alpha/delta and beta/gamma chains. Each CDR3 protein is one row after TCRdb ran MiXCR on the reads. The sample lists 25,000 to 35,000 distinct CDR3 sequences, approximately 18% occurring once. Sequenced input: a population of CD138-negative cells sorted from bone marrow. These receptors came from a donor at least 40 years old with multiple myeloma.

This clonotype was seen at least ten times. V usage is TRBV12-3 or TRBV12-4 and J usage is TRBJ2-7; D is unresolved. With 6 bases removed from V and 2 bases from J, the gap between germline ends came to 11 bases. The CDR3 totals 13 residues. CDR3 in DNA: TGTGCCAGCAGCGCCGATTGGACCTACGAGCAGTACTTC. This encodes CASSADWTYEQYF.

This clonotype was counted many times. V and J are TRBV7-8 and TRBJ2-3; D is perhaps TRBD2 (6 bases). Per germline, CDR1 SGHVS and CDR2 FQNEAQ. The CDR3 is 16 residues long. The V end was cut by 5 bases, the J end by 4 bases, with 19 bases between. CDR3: CASSPWTPGGADTQYF. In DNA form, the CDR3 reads TGTGCCAGCAGCCCGTGGACACCTGGAGGGGCAGATACGCAGTATTTT.

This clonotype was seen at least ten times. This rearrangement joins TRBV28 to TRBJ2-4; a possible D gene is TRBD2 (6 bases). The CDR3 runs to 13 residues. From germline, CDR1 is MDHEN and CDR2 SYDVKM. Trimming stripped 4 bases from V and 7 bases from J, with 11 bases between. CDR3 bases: TGTGCCAGCAGTTCGGGACTCGATAACATTCAGTACTTC. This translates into CASSSGLDNIQYF.

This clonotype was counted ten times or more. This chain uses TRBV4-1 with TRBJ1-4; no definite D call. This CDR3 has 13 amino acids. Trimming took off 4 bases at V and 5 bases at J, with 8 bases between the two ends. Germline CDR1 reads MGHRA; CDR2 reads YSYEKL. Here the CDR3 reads CASSLRENEKLFF. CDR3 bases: TGCGCCAGCAGCCTCCGGGAGAATGAAAAACTGTTTTTT.

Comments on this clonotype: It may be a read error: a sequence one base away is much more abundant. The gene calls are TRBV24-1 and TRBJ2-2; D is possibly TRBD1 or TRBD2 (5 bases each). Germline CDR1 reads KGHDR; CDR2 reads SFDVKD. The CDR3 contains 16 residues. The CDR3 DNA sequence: TGTGCCACCAGTGACCTCCCAGGGTTCGGCACCGGGGAGCTGTCTTTT. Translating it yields CATSDLPGFGTGELSF.

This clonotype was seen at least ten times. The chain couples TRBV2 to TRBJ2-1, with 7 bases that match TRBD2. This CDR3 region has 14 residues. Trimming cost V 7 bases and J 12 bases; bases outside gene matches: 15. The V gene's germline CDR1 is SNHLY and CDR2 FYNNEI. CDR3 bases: TGTGCCAGCAATAGCCAGCGGGGTCCCCAAGGGCAGTTCTTC. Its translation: CASNSQRGPQGQFF. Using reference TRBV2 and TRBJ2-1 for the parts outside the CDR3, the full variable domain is EPEVTQTPSHQVTQMGQEVILRCVPISNHLYFYWYRQILGQKVEFLVSFYNNEISEKSEIFDDQFSVERPDGSNFTLKIRSTKLEDSAMYFCASNSQRGPQGQFFGPGTRLTVL.

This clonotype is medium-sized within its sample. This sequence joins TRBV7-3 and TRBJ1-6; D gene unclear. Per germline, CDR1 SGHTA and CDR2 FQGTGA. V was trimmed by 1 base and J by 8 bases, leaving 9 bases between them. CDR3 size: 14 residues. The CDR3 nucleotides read TGTGCCAGCAGCTTAAACCCGCCCGATTCACCCCTCCACTTT. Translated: CASSLNPPDSPLHF.

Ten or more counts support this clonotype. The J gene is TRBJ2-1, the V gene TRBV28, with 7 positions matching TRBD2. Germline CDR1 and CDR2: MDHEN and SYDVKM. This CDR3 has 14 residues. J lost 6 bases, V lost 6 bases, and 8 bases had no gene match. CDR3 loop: CASSRWGEGNEQFF. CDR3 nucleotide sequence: TGTGCCAGCAGCCGGTGGGGGGAGGGCAATGAGCAGTTCTTC.

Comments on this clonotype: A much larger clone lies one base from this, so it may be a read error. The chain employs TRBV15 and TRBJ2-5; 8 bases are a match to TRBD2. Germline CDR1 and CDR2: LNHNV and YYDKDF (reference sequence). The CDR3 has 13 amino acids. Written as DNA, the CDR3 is TGTGCCAACAGCCGGGGGGGACAAGAGACCCAGTACTTC. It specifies CANSRGGQETQYF. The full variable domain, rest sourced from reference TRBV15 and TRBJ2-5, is DAMVIQNPRYQVTQFGKPVTLSCSQTLNHNVMYWYQQKSSQAPKLLFHYYDKDFNNEADTPDNFQSRRPNTSFCFLDIRSPGLGDTAMYLCANSRGGQETQYFGPGTRLLVL.

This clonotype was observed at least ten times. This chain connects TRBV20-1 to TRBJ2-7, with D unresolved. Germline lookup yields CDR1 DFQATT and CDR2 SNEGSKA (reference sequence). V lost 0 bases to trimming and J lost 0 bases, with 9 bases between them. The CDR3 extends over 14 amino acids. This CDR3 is CSARDEYSSYEQYF. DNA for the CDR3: TGCAGTGCTAGAGACGAGTATAGCTCCTACGAGCAGTACTTC.

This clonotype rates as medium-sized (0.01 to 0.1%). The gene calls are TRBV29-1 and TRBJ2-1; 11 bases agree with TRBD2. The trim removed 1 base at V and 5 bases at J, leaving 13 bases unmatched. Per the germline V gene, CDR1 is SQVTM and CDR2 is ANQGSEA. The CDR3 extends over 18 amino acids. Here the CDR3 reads CSVEVVEEGLAVNNEQFF. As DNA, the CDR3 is TGCAGCGTTGAAGTCGTTGAGGAGGGACTAGCGGTGAACAATGAGCAGTTCTTC.

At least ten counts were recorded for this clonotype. Here the CDR3 DNA reads TGCAGTGCCCAAAGGGACAGGGATAATCAGCCCCAGCATTTT. As protein: CSAQRDRDNQPQHF. This chain connects TRBV20-1 to TRBJ1-5; 9 bases are shared with TRBD1. CDR1 and CDR2 from the germline V gene are DFQATT and SNEGSKA (reference sequence). This CDR3 region has 14 residues. V gave up 6 bases and J gave up 4 bases; unmatched junction bases: 7.

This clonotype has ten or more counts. Here the CDR3 DNA reads TGCAGTGGGGCGGCCTCAGCTTACTACGAGCAGTACTTC. This codes for CSGAASAYYEQYF. The V and J genes are TRBV20-1 and TRBJ2-7; D remains unclear. Germline V lookup: CDR1 DFQATT, CDR2 SNEGSKA (reference sequence). Trimming shortened V by 7 bases and J by 3 bases, and 16 bases separated the two germline ends. The CDR3 totals 13 residues.

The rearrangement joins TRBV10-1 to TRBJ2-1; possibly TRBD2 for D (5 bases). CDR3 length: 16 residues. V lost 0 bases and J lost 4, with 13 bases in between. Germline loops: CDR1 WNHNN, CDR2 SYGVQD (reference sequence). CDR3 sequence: CASSESGLADYNEQFF. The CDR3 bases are TGCGCCAGCAGTGAGTCTGGGCTAGCAGATTACAATGAGCAGTTCTTC.

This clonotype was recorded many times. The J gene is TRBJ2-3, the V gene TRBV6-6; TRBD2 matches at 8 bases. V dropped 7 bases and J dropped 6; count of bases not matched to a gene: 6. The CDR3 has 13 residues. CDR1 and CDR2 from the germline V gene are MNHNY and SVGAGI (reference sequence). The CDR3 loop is CASIGLAADTQYF. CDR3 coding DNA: TGTGCCAGCATTGGACTAGCAGCCGATACGCAGTATTTT.

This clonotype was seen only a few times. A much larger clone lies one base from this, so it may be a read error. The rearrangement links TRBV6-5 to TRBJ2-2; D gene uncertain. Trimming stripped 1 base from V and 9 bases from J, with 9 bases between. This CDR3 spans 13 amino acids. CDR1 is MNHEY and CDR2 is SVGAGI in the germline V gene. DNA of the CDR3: TGTGCCAGCAGTTACTACCGGACCCGGGAGCTGTTTTTT. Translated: CASSYYRTRELFF.

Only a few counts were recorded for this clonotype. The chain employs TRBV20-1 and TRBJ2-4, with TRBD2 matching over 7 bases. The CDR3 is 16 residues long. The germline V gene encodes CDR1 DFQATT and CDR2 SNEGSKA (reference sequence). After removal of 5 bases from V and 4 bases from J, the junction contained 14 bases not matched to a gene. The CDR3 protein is CSAPPVRGGKKNIQYF. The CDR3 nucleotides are TGCAGTGCTCCCCCCGTTCGCGGGGGAAAAAAAAACATTCAGTACTTC.

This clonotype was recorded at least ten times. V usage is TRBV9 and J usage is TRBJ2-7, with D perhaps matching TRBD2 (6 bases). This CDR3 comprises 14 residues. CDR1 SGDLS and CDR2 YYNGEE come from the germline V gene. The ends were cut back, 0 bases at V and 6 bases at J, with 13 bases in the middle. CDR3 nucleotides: TGTGCCAGCAGCGTAGTTTCTGGAGGGAGCGAGCAGTACTTC. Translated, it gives CASSVVSGGSEQYF.

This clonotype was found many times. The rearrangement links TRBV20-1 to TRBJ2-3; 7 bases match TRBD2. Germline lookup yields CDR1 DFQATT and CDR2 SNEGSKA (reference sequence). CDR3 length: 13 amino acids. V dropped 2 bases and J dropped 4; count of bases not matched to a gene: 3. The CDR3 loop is CSARRGGADTQYF. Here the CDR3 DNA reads TGCAGTGCTAGACGCGGGGGAGCAGATACGCAGTATTTT.

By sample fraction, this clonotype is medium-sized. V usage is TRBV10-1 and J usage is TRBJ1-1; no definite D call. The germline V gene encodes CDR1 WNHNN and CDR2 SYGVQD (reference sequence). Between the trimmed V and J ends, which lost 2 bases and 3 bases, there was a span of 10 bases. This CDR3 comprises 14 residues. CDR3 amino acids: CASSEDPGDTEAFF. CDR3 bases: TGCGCCAGCAGTGAGGACCCAGGAGACACTGAAGCTTTCTTT.

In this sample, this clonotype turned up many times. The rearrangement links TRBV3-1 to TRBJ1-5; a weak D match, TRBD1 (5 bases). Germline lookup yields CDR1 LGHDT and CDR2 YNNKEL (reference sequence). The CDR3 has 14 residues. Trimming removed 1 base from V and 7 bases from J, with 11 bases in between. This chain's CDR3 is CASSQGGARQPQHF. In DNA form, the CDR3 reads TGTGCCAGCAGCCAAGGCGGGGCCCGACAGCCCCAGCATTTT.

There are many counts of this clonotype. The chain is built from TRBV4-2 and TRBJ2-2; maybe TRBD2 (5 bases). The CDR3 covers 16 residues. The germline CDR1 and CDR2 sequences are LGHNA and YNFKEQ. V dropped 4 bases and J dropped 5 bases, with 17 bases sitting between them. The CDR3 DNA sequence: TGTGCCAGCAGCCCCTCGGTTTTTGGCGGGACCGGGGAGCTGTTTTTT. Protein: CASSPSVFGGTGELFF.

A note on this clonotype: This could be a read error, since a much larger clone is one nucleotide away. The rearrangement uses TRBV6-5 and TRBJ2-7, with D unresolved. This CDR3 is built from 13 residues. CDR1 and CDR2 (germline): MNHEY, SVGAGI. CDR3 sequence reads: CANSYSASYEQYF. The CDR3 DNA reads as TGTGCCAACAGTTACTCGGCTAGCTACGAGCAGTACTTC.

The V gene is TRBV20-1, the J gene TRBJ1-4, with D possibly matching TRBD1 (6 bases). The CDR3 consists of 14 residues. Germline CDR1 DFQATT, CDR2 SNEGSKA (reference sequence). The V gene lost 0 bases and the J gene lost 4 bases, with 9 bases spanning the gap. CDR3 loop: CSARDGQFNEKLFF. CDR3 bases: TGCAGTGCTAGAGATGGACAGTTTAATGAAAAACTGTTTTTT.

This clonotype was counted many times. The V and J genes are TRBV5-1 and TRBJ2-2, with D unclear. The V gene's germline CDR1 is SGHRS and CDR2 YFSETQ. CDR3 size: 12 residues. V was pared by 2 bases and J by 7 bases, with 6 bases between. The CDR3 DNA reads TGCGCCAGCAGCTTTATGGACGGGGAGCTGTTTTTT. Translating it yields CASSFMDGELFF.

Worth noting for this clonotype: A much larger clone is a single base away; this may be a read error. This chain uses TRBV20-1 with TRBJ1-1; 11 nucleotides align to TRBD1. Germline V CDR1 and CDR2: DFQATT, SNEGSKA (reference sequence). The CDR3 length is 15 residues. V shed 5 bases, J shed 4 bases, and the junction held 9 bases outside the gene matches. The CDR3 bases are TGCAGTGCTGGAGGTGGGACAGGGGGTGGCACTGAAGCTTTCTTT. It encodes CSAGGGTGGGTEAFF.

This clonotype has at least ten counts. The DNA of the CDR3 is TGCGCCAGCAGCCAAGGCTACATGGGAGGGGTTGCTCCCTATGGCTACACCTTC. Translating gives CASSQGYMGGVAPYGYTF. This chain connects TRBV4-1 to TRBJ1-2, with D tentatively TRBD1 (5 bases). CDR3 size: 18 residues. V was shortened by 1 base and J by 4 bases, with 22 bases between the two germline ends. CDR1 is MGHRA, CDR2 YSYEKL, per germline.

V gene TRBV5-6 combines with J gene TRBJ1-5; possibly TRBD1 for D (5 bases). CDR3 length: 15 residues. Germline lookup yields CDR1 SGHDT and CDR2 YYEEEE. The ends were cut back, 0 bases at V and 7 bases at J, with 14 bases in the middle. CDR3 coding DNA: TGTGCCAGCAGCTTGGCTGGGGGGAGTGGACAGCCCCAGCATTTT. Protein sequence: CASSLAGGSGQPQHF.